This T cell receptor beta chain appears in the sequencing data of a study of T cells in Graves' hyperthyroidism and ophthalmopathy. As for the study in general: Peripheral blood collection took place at initial diagnosis, before any treatment. General study results and limits: Model predictions of ophthalmopathy came a median approximately 6.2 months before onset.

For this clonotype: Its target is unknown.

V dropped 2 bases and J dropped 3; count of bases not matched to a gene: 7. The CDR3 runs to 15 residues. Germline V gives CDR1 MNHEY, CDR2 SVGAGI. Amplified TCR beta CDR3 regions derived from RNA transcripts. First-round RT-PCR targeting the TCR CDR3 was performed with the HTBI primer set. TCRdb re-called the multiplex PCR reads through MiXCR, storing one row per CDR3 protein. This sample has some 500,000 distinct CDR3 sequences; roughly 14% occur once, and the top ten carry about a sixth. Calling Graves' hyperthyroidism stable meant ophthalmopathy did not progress within 18 months. Patients aged 18 to 65 had newly diagnosed hyperthyroidism lasting under 2 months.

The sample was blood. The clonotype comes from a woman under 30 with Graves' hyperthyroidism. This rearrangement joins TRBV6-5 to TRBJ2-7; 7 bases are shared with TRBD2. CDR3 nucleotides: TGTGCCAGCAGTTACCCCGCTGGGGAGGGCTACGAGCAGTACTTC. This codes for CASSYPAGEGYEQYF.